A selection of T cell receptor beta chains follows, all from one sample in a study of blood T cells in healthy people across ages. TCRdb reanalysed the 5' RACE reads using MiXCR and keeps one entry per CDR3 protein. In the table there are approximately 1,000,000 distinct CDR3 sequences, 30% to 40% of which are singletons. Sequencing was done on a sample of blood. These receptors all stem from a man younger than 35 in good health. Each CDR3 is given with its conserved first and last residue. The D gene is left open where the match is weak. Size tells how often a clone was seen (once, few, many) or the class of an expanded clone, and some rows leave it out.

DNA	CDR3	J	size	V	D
TGCAGCGTTGGGGTACAGGGATACCGTGGCTACACCTTC	CSVGVQGYRGYTF	TRBJ1-2	few	TRBV29-1	-
TGTGCCAGCAGCGTAGACTACAGCAATGAGCAGTTCTTC	CASSVDYSNEQFF	TRBJ2-1	few	TRBV7-2	-
TGCAGCGTTGAATCCGTAGATACGAACTATGGCTACACCTTC	CSVESVDTNYGYTF	TRBJ1-2	-	TRBV29-1	-
TGCAGTGCCTGCACTAGCGGCTCCTACAATGAGCAGTACTTC	CSACTSGSYNEQYF	TRBJ2-7	-	TRBV20-1	TRBD2
TGTGCCAGCAGGGGGGCTCGAGCTTTCTTT	CASRGARAFF	TRBJ1-1	few	TRBV2	-
TGTGCCAGCAGTTTAGGGACTCCTAATGAGCAGTTCTTC	CASSLGTPNEQFF	TRBJ2-1	-	TRBV12-3/TRBV12-4	-
TGTGCCAGCAGCCAAGACGCTAGCGGGGGGGCCTACAATGAGCAGTTCTTC	CASSQDASGGAYNEQFF	TRBJ2-1	-	TRBV3-1	TRBD2
TGCAGTGCTTACAACCCAGCTCCAGATACGCAGTATTTT	CSAYNPAPDTQYF	TRBJ2-3	-	TRBV20-1	-
TGTGCCAGCAGTTCAGGGGGCAACAAAGCTTTCTTT	CASSSGGNKAFF	TRBJ1-1	once	TRBV28	TRBD1
TGTGCCACCGGAGGGGGCAGGGGGCGATTCGGGGAGCTGTTTTTT	CATGGGRGRFGELFF	TRBJ2-2	-	TRBV24-1	TRBD1
TGTGCCAGCAGTTCCACGAGGGATACGCAGTATTTT	CASSSTRDTQYF	TRBJ2-3	many	TRBV7-2	-
TGCAGTGCTAGAGATCTGCGGGTCACTGAAGCTTTCTTT	CSARDLRVTEAFF	TRBJ1-1	-	TRBV20-1	-
TGTGCCAGCAGTTTGATCGGTCGGGGCACCGGGGAGCTGTTTTTT	CASSLIGRGTGELFF	TRBJ2-2	few	TRBV27	-
TGTGCCAGCAGTCGCCACCCGGGGGGGAGCACAGATACGCAGTATTTT	CASSRHPGGSTDTQYF	TRBJ2-3	few	TRBV2	TRBD2
TGTGCCAGCAGACCCGGGAGGATGAACAGACCCGTAGAGCAGTTCTTC	CASRPGRMNRPVEQFF	TRBJ2-1	-	TRBV14	TRBD2
TGCGCCAGCAGCCAATCGCAGGGGAGGCAAGAGACCCAGTACTTC	CASSQSQGRQETQYF	TRBJ2-5	-	TRBV4-1	-
TGTGCCATCGGACTAGTCGCCGATACGCAGTATTTT	CAIGLVADTQYF	TRBJ2-3	-	TRBV10-3	TRBD2
TGTGCCAGCAGCCAAGGATCCCGCGGGACGAACACTGAAGCTTTCTTT	CASSQGSRGTNTEAFF	TRBJ1-1	-	TRBV4-2	-
TGCGCCAGCAGCCATTCCAACGGGGCGCGGTGGGACAGGGGCCTCCAAGGATCTGGCTACACCTTC	CASSHSNGARWDRGLQGSGYTF	TRBJ1-2	-	TRBV4-3	TRBD1
TGCAGCGTTGAGTCGGACAGAGGAGAGACCCAGTACTTC	CSVESDRGETQYF	TRBJ2-5	-	TRBV29-1	-
TGTGCCAGCAGTTCCCCGGGACAGTCGAATGAAAAACTGTTTTTT	CASSSPGQSNEKLFF	TRBJ1-4	-	TRBV12-3/TRBV12-4	TRBD1
TGTGCCAGCACCGCGTGGACAGTCTACGAGCAGTACTTC	CASTAWTVYEQYF	TRBJ2-7	many	TRBV7-8	-
TGCAGTGCCCCCGGACAGGGGGCTGAAAAACTGTTTTTT	CSAPGQGAEKLFF	TRBJ1-4	-	TRBV20-1	TRBD1
TGTGCCAGCAGCCAGGATCCTGTAGGCACAGATACGCAGTATTTT	CASSQDPVGTDTQYF	TRBJ2-3	-	TRBV3-1	-
TGTGCCAGCAGAACGGGACAAGAGACCCAGTTCTTC	CASRTGQETQFF	TRBJ2-1	-	TRBV6-2/TRBV6-3	-
TGTGCCAGCATCCTAGTGGCGACCAGCGGGGAGCAGTACTTC	CASILVATSGEQYF	TRBJ2-7	-	TRBV27	-
TGTGCCAGCAGCTTAGTAGCGCGACAGGGGAGATATGGCTACACCTTC	CASSLVARQGRYGYTF	TRBJ1-2	-	TRBV7-2	TRBD1
TGTGCCAGCAGCGTCAAAGCACTAGCGGATGCCTACAATGAGCAGTTCTTC	CASSVKALADAYNEQFF	TRBJ2-1	-	TRBV9	TRBD2
TGCGCCAGCAGCCCACCGGGACTAGCGGGAACTAACACAGATACGCAGTATTTT	CASSPPGLAGTNTDTQYF	TRBJ2-3	-	TRBV5-1	TRBD2
TGTGCCAGCAGTTCACAGGGTTTCCCCGTAGATACGCAGTATTTT	CASSSQGFPVDTQYF	TRBJ2-3	once	TRBV27	-
TGTGCCACCTCAGGAGGGAAGGACGCTGAAGCTTTCTTT	CATSGGKDAEAFF	TRBJ1-1	-	TRBV19	-
TGTGCCAGCAGTTACCTCCTAGCGGGGAACACCGGGGAGCTGTTTTTT	CASSYLLAGNTGELFF	TRBJ2-2	few	TRBV6-6	TRBD2
TGCAGCGCCTCCACTGAGGTGAACACTGAAGCTTTCTTT	CSASTEVNTEAFF	TRBJ1-1	few	TRBV29-1	-
TGCAGTGTCCGTAAGTCCACTGAAGCTTTCTTT	CSVRKSTEAFF	TRBJ1-1	-	TRBV20-1	-
TGTGCCAGCAGCCAAGTTTCTGAGCAGTTCTTC	CASSQVSEQFF	TRBJ2-1	many	TRBV14	-
TGCGCCAGCAGCCAAGACGGGCAGGATCAGCCCCAGCATTTT	CASSQDGQDQPQHF	TRBJ1-5	-	TRBV4-1	-
TGTGCCAGCAGCTTAGCCCAAATGAACACTGAAGCTTTCTTT	CASSLAQMNTEAFF	TRBJ1-1	many	TRBV7-2	-
TGCAGTGCTGGGACAGGGGGTCCAAGAAGCACAGATACGCAGTATTTT	CSAGTGGPRSTDTQYF	TRBJ2-3	-	TRBV20-1	TRBD1
TGTGCCAGCAGTGCCATCAGGACGAACACTGAAGCTTTCTTT	CASSAIRTNTEAFF	TRBJ1-1	-	TRBV28	-
TGCAGCGTGGACAGGGATTTGGGCGGGGAGCTGTTTTTT	CSVDRDLGGELFF	TRBJ2-2	few	TRBV29-1	TRBD1
TGTGCCAGCAGCTCGGGACGGTTGGGGTTGAACACTGAAGCTTTCTTT	CASSSGRLGLNTEAFF	TRBJ1-1	-	TRBV7-9	-
TGTGCCAGCAGCTTCGGACAGGGCGGCCATCAGCCCCAGCATTTT	CASSFGQGGHQPQHF	TRBJ1-5	few	TRBV11-2	TRBD1
TGTGCCAGCAGTGCCTCCACTGAAGCTTTCTTT	CASSASTEAFF	TRBJ1-1	few	TRBV2	-
TGTGCCAGCAGCCAAGATCCCCTTGGTCAGCCCCAGCATTTT	CASSQDPLGQPQHF	TRBJ1-5	-	TRBV3-1	-
TGTGCCTGGAGCTCAACTAGCAATCAGCCCCAGCATTTT	CAWSSTSNQPQHF	TRBJ1-5	few	TRBV30	-
TGTGCCAGCAGCTCAGGACAGACTGAAAAACTGTTTTTT	CASSSGQTEKLFF	TRBJ1-4	few	TRBV7-2	-
TGCGCCAGCAGCCAAGATTTCGGCGAGTGGGACACTGAAGCTTTCTTT	CASSQDFGEWDTEAFF	TRBJ1-1	-	TRBV4-1	-
TGCGCCAGCAGCTTGACGCCCGATAACTATGGCTACACCTTC	CASSLTPDNYGYTF	TRBJ1-2	few	TRBV5-1	-